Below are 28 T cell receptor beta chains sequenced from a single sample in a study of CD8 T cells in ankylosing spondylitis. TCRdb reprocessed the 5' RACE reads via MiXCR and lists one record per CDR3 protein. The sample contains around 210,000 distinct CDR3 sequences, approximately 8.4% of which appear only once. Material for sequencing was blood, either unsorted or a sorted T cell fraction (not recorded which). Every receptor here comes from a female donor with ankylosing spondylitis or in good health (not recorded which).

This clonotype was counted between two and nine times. The CDR3 region has the DNA TGTGCCAGCAGCTTAGGACTAGCGGGGGGCTACGAGCAGTACTTC. This sequence encodes CASSLGLAGGYEQYF. The chain links TRBV7-2 to TRBJ2-7; 13 positions agree with TRBD2. Germline trimming cut 1 base from V and 3 bases from J; bases unmatched to any gene: 0. Germline loops: CDR1 SGHTA, CDR2 FQGNSA. This CDR3 has 15 amino acids.

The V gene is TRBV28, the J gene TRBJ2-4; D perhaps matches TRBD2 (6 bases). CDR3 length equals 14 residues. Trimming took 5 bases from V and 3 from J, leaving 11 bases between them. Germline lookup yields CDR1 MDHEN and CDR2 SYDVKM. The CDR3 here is CASSTAGLKNIQYF. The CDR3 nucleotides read TGTGCCAGCAGTACCGCGGGACTCAAAAACATTCAGTACTTC.

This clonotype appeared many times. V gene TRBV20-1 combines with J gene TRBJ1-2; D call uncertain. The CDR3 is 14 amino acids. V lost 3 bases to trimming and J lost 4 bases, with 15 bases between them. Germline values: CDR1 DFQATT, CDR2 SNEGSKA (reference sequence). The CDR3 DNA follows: TGCAGTGCTAGGATCGGCCAGAGAGGCTATGGCTACACCTTC. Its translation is CSARIGQRGYGYTF.

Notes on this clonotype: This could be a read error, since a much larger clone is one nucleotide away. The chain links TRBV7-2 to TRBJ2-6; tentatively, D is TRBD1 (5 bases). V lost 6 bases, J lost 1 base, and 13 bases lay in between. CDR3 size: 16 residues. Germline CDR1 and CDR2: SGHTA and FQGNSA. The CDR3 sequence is CASRPPGSSGANVLTF. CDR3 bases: TGTGCCAGCAGGCCACCAGGGTCTTCTGGGGCCAACGTCCTGACTTTC.

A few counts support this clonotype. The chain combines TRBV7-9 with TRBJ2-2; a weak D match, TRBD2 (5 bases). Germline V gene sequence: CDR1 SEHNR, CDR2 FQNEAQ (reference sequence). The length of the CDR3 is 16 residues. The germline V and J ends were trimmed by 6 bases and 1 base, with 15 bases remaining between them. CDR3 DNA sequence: TGTGCCAGCAGTTATAGCGCAAAAATGAACACCGGGGAGCTGTTTTTT. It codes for CASSYSAKMNTGELFF.

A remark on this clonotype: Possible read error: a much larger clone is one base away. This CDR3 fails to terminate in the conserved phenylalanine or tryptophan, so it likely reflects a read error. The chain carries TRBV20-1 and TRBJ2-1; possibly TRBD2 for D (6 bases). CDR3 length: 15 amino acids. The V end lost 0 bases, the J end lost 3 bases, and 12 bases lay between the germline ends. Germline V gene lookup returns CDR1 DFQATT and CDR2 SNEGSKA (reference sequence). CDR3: CSARDRLANYNEQFS. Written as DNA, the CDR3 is TGCAGTGCTAGAGATCGGCTAGCGAACTACAATGAGCAGTTCTCC.

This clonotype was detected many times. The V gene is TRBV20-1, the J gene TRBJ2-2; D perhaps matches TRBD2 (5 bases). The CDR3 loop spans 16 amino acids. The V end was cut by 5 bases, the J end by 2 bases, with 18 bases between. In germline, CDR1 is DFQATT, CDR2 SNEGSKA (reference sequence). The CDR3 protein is CSALNGIYSNTGELFF. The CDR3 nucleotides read TGCAGTGCTTTGAACGGGATCTATAGTAACACCGGGGAGCTGTTTTTT.

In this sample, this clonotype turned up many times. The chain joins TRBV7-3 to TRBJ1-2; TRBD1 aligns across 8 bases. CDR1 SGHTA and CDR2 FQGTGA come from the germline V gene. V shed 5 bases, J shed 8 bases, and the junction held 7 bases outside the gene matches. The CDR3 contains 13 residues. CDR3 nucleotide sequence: TGTGCCAGCAGCCGCACAGGGGGGGAGGGCTACACCTTC. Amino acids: CASSRTGGEGYTF.

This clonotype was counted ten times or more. CDR3 coding DNA: TGTGCCAGCAGCTCTGACGCGGGAGCATGGGAGACCCAGTACTTC. Translating gives CASSSDAGAWETQYF. The rearrangement uses TRBV7-7 and TRBJ2-5; TRBD2 matches 7 bases. CDR3 length: 15 amino acids. Germline CDR1 reads SSHAT; CDR2 reads FNYEAQ (reference sequence). V lost 4 bases and J lost 5; bases outside the gene matches: 10.

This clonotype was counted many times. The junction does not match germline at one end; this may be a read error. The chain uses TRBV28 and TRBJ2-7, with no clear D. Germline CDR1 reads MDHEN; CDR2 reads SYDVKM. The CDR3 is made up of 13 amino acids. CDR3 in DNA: TGTGCCAGCAGTCAACCACTGCGCCCTCGTATTTTCTTC. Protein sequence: CASSQPLRPRIFF.

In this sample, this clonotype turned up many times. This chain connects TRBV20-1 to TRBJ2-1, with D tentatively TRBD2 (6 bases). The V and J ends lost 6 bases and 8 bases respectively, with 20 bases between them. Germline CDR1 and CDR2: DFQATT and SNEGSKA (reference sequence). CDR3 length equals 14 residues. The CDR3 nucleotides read TGCAGTGCCACGGGACTTTCGAGATTCGATGAGCAGTTCTTC. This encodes CSATGLSRFDEQFF.

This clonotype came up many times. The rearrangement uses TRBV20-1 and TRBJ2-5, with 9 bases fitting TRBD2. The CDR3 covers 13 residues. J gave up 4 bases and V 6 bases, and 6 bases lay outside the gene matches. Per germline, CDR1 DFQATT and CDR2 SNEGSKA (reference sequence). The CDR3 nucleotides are TGCAGTGCCCATAGCGGGAGTCGAGAGACCCAGTACTTC. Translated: CSAHSGSRETQYF.

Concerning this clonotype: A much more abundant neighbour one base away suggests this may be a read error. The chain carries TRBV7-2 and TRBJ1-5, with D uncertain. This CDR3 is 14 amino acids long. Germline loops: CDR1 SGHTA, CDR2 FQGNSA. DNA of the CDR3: TGTGCCAGCGGCTTAGAAAGTAGCAATCAGCCCCAGCATTTT. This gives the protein CASGLESSNQPQHF.

CDR3 bases: TGTGCCAGCAGTGAATTTGGAGGGGAAGCCGGGGAGCTGTTTTTT. Protein product: CASSEFGGEAGELFF. V usage is TRBV2 and J usage is TRBJ2-2; D possibly corresponds to TRBD2 (6 bases). V was pared by 2 bases and J by 6 bases, with 13 bases between. The CDR3 is 15 residues long. Germline-derived CDR1 and CDR2 are SNHLY and FYNNEI.

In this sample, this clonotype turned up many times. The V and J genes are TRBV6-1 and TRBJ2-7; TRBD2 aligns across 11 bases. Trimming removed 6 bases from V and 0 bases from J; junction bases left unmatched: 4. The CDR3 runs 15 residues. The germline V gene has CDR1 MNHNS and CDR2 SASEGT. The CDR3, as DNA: TGTGCCAGCAGGGGACTAGCGGCCAGCTCCTACGAGCAGTACTTC. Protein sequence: CASRGLAASSYEQYF.

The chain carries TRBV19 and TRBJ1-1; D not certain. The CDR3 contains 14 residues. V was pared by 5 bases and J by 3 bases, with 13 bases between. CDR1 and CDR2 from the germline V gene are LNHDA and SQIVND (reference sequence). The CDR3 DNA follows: TGTGCCAGTAGTCAGAGGGCCGCGGACACTGAAGCTTTCTTT. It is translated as CASSQRAADTEAFF.

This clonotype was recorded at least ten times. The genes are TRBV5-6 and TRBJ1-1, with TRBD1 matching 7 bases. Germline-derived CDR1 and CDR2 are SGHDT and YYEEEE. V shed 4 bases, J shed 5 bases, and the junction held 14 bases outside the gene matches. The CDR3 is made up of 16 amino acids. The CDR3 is CASSRFDRVDFTEAFF. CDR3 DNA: TGTGCCAGCAGCCGATTCGACAGGGTTGATTTTACTGAAGCTTTCTTT.

CDR3 amino acids: CATSRDKAGYQPQHF. CDR3 nucleotides: TGTGCCACCAGCAGAGATAAGGCAGGGTATCAGCCCCAGCATTTT. The rearrangement links TRBV15 to TRBJ1-5, with D maybe TRBD1 (5 bases). The CDR3 length is 15 residues. Between the trimmed V and J ends, which lost 0 bases and 5 bases, there was a span of 11 bases. Germline-derived CDR1 and CDR2 are LNHNV and YYDKDF (reference sequence). Complete variable domain (other parts from reference TRBV15 and TRBJ1-5): DAMVIQNPRYQVTQFGKPVTLSCSQTLNHNVMYWYQQKSSQAPKLLFHYYDKDFNNEADTPDNFQSRRPNTSFCFLDIRSPGLGDTAMYLCATSRDKAGYQPQHFGDGTRLSIL.

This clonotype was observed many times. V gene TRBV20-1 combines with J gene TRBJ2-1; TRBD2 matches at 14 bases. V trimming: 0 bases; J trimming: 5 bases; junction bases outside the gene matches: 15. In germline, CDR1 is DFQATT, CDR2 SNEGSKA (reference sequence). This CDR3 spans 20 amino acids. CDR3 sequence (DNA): TGCAGTGCTAGAGATCGGGGGGCTGGACTAGCGGGAGGTCTGGACAATGAGCAGTTCTTC. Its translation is CSARDRGAGLAGGLDNEQFF.

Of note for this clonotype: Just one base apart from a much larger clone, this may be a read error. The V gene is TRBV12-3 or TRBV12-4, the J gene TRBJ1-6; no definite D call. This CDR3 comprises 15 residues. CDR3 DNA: TGTGTCAGCACCCACCCCGGCCTGAGAGGGTCACCCCTCCACTTT. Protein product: CVSTHPGLRGSPLHF.

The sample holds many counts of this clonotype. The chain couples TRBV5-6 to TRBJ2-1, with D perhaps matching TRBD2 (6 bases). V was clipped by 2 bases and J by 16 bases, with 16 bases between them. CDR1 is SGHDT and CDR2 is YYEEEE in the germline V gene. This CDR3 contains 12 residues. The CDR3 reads CASSFGGPLGFF. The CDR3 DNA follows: TGTGCCAGCAGCTTCGGGGGACCATTAGGTTTCTTC.

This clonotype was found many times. This CDR3 reads CASSLGGAADTQYF. As DNA, the CDR3 is TGTGCCAGCAGTTTAGGGGGGGCCGCAGATACGCAGTATTTT. The J gene is TRBJ2-3, the V gene TRBV12-3 or TRBV12-4; D assignment may be TRBD1 or TRBD2 (6 bases each). The V end lost 1 base, the J end lost 4 bases, and 9 bases lay between the germline ends. The CDR3 spans 14 residues.

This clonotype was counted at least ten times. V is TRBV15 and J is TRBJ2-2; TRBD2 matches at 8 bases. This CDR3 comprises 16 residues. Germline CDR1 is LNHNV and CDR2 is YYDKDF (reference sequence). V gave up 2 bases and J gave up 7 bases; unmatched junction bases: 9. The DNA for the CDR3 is TGTGCCACCAGCAGACTCCGGGAGGGACGGGGCGGGGAGCTGTTTTTT. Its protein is CATSRLREGRGGELFF.

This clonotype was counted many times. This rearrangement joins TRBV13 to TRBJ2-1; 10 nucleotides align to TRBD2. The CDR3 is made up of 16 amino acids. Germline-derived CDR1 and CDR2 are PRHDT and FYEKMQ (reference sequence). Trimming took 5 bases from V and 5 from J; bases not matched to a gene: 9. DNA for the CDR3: TGTGCCAGCAGCCCCCCCTCGGGACTAGCGCACAATGAGCAGTTCTTC. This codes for CASSPPSGLAHNEQFF.

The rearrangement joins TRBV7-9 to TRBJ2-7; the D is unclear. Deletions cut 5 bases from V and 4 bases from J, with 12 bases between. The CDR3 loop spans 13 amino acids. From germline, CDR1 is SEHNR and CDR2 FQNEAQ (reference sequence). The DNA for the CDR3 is TGTGCCAGCAGCCCCCGTCGAAAATACGAGCAGTACTTC. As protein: CASSPRRKYEQYF.

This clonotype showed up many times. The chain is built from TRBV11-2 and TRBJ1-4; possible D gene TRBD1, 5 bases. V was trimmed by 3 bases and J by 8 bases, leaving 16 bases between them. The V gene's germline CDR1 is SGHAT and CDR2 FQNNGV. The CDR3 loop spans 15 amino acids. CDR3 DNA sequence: TGTGCCAGCAGCTTTTGGGGCGGAGGAGCGGAAAAACTGTTTTTT. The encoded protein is CASSFWGGGAEKLFF. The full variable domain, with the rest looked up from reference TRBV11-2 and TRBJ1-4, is EAGVAQSPRYKIIEKRQSVAFWCNPISGHATLYWYQQILGQGPKLLIQFQNNGVVDDSQLPKDRFSAERLKGVDSTLKIQPAKLEDSAVYLCASSFWGGGAEKLFFGSGTQLSVL.

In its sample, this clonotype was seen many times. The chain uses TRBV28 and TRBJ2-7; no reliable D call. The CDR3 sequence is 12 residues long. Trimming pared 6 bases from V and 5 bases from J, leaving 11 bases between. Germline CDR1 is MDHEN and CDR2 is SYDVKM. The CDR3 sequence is CASSFLGNEQYF. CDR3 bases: TGTGCCAGCAGCTTCTTAGGGAACGAGCAGTACTTC.

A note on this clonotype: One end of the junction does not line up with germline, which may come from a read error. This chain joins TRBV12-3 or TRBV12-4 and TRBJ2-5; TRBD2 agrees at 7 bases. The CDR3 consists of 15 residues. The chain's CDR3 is CASRLAGAYQETQYF. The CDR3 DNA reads TGTGCCAGCAGGTTAGCGGGCGCCTACCAAGAGACCCAGTACTTC.